A selection of T cell receptor beta chains follows, all from one sample in a study of monozygotic twins with inflammatory bowel disease. Following a re-call of the 5' RACE reads, TCRdb has one entry per CDR3 protein and lacks DNA. The specimen's table records over 200,000 distinct CDR3 sequences. Sequenced sample: blood. All receptors derive from a human donor with ulcerative colitis or Crohn's disease, or a healthy co-twin of an affected twin (not recorded which). Each CDR3 is given with its conserved first and last residue.

j_gene: TRBJ2-6; v_gene: TRBV29-1; CDR3aa: CSVGRAGANVLTF
j_gene: TRBJ2-1; v_gene: TRBV19; CDR3aa: CASRSVDRGDEQFF
j_gene: TRBJ2-1; v_gene: TRBV15; CDR3aa: CATSRTSGEEPEQFF
j_gene: TRBJ1-5; v_gene: TRBV5-1; CDR3aa: CASSAEKSNQPQHF
j_gene: TRBJ2-1; v_gene: TRBV7-3; CDR3aa: CASSTQAGHSYNEQFF
j_gene: TRBJ2-1; v_gene: TRBV7-8; CDR3aa: CASSPRGTLVNEQFF
j_gene: TRBJ2-3; v_gene: TRBV29-1; CDR3aa: CSVLRARYTDTQYF
j_gene: TRBJ1-5; v_gene: TRBV10-3; CDR3aa: CAISDLGANQPQHF
j_gene: TRBJ2-5; v_gene: TRBV18; CDR3aa: CASSRAGQETQYF
j_gene: TRBJ1-3; v_gene: TRBV27; CDR3aa: CASSPRGRVGNTIYF
j_gene: TRBJ2-5; v_gene: TRBV7-2; CDR3aa: CASSLAPPGTSRETQYF
j_gene: TRBJ2-3; v_gene: TRBV5-1; CDR3aa: CASSSRPGQGPDTQYF
j_gene: TRBJ2-1; v_gene: TRBV7-2; CDR3aa: CASSVSGRGQFF
j_gene: TRBJ2-1; v_gene: TRBV20-1; CDR3aa: CSARGGGSYNEQFF
j_gene: TRBJ2-3; v_gene: TRBV18; CDR3aa: CASSPLSSDTQYF
j_gene: TRBJ1-4; v_gene: TRBV2; CDR3aa: CASCVDRKLFF
j_gene: TRBJ2-5; v_gene: TRBV6-2/TRBV6-3; CDR3aa: CASSYLGAETQYF
j_gene: TRBJ2-3; v_gene: TRBV7-8; CDR3aa: CASSLVGTGRTDTQYF
j_gene: TRBJ2-7; v_gene: TRBV7-2; CDR3aa: CASTLWAGDDEQYF
j_gene: TRBJ2-7; v_gene: TRBV20-1; CDR3aa: CSARGFSYEQYF
j_gene: TRBJ1-5; v_gene: TRBV12-3/TRBV12-4; CDR3aa: CASSRTGSGHQPQHF
j_gene: TRBJ1-2; v_gene: TRBV3-1; CDR3aa: CASSQDLSGTSTF
j_gene: TRBJ2-1; v_gene: TRBV28; CDR3aa: CASSPSGRESNEQFF
j_gene: TRBJ1-5; v_gene: TRBV10-3; CDR3aa: CAISPDGGNNQPQHF
j_gene: TRBJ2-7; v_gene: TRBV12-3/TRBV12-4; CDR3aa: CASSLRGTSGGAYEQYF
j_gene: TRBJ2-5; v_gene: TRBV5-4; CDR3aa: CASSSTTGETQYF
j_gene: TRBJ2-5; v_gene: TRBV10-3; CDR3aa: CATSRDRGRGTQYF
j_gene: TRBJ2-7; v_gene: TRBV5-1; CDR3aa: CASSPRDRSSYEQYF
j_gene: TRBJ1-2; v_gene: TRBV9; CDR3aa: CASSATGPEGYGYTF
j_gene: TRBJ2-7; v_gene: TRBV4-1; CDR3aa: CASSQDGGGLYEQYF
j_gene: TRBJ2-1; v_gene: TRBV27; CDR3aa: CASSFLSGLYYNEQFF
j_gene: TRBJ2-1; v_gene: TRBV13; CDR3aa: CASSLEGLAIYNEQFF
j_gene: TRBJ1-2; v_gene: TRBV5-1; CDR3aa: CASSLVEGGSYGYTF
j_gene: TRBJ2-1; v_gene: TRBV12-3/TRBV12-4; CDR3aa: CASSLQTDNEQFF
j_gene: TRBJ2-3; v_gene: TRBV7-9; CDR3aa: CASSPQGGDTQYF
j_gene: TRBJ2-5; v_gene: TRBV5-1; CDR3aa: CASSWGKEETQYF
j_gene: TRBJ1-1; v_gene: TRBV18; CDR3aa: CASSASGDTEAFF
j_gene: TRBJ2-3; v_gene: TRBV7-9; CDR3aa: CASSFLAGHPSTDTQYF
j_gene: TRBJ1-1; v_gene: TRBV9; CDR3aa: CASSVGGTGDKAFF
j_gene: TRBJ2-5; v_gene: TRBV10-3; CDR3aa: CAISGLAENEETQYF
j_gene: TRBJ2-1; v_gene: TRBV28; CDR3aa: CASSPPSGSLGEQIF
j_gene: TRBJ1-1; v_gene: TRBV12-5; CDR3aa: CASGPTGNTEAFF
j_gene: TRBJ1-1; v_gene: TRBV20-1; CDR3aa: CSARDETKRAEAFF
j_gene: TRBJ1-5; v_gene: TRBV6-5; CDR3aa: CASSYSDQHLSNQPQHF
j_gene: TRBJ1-4; v_gene: TRBV5-1; CDR3aa: CASGEDGARGEKLFF
j_gene: TRBJ1-1; v_gene: TRBV5-1; CDR3aa: CASSQGTSTEAFF
j_gene: TRBJ1-5; v_gene: TRBV5-6; CDR3aa: CASSSFEGIYQPQHF